This T cell receptor (beta chain) appears in the sequencing data of a study of blood T cell repertoires in COVID-19. Study-level information: Specimens from acute and convalescent COVID-19 originated in the United States, Italy and Spain. The cDNA or gDNA used as material had been derived from T cells, B-cell-depleted T cells, or PBMCs.

Produced via immunoSEQ multiplex PCR; TCRdb's table is partial and in-frame only. The sample comprises roughly 360,000 clones, more than 70% of which are singletons, and 1% to 1.5% rests with the top ten. Between the trimmed V and J ends, which lost 7 bases and 2 bases, there was a span of 9 bases. The CDR3 has 13 amino acids. CDR1 is LNHDA and CDR2 is SQIVND in the germline V gene (reference sequence). The study drew participants aged 18 to 89 years from about two dozen US areas. In assigning cohorts, the study relied on participant-reported clinical history. The receptor was derived from a young man who had recovered from COVID-19. The chain employs TRBV19 and TRBJ2-1, with D unclear. Sequenced: PBMCs or T cells enriched from blood (not recorded which). The chain's CDR3 is CASTRSPYNEQFF. CDR3 in DNA: TGTGCCAGTACCCGTTCCCCCTACAATGAGCAGTTCTTC.